The rows below give T cell receptor beta chains drawn from one sample of a study of kidney transplant recipient with SARS-CoV-2 infection. Each CDR3 protein is one row after TCRdb ran MiXCR on the reads. Counted here are 250,000 or so distinct CDR3 sequences, under 35% occurring once; the ten biggest clones make up less than 8.5%. The specimen was a blood sample, collected at baseline and between days 110 and 120 from a kidney transplant recipient. The receptors were sampled from a young adult male patient who had COVID-19 and was a kidney transplant recipient. Part of the T cell pool may stem from the graft donor. Each CDR3 is given with its conserved first and last residue. The D gene is left open where the match is weak. For some rows the clone size is stated as once, few or many, or as a class when expanded; others skip it.

d_call j_call cdr3_length clone_size v_call cdr3_nt cdr3_aa
NA TRBJ1-2 16 NA TRBV20-1 TGCAGTGCTAGGAAATGGCTGTTTCGAAAGACCTATGACTACACCTTC CSARKWLFRKTYDYTF
NA TRBJ1-4 13 many TRBV2 TGTGCCAGCAGGAGGGGGTCTAATGAAAAACTGTTTTTT CASRRGSNEKLFF
TRBD1 TRBJ1-1 14 NA TRBV5-1 TGCGCCAGCAGCTTGGGACAGGGGCCCACTGAAGCTTCCTTT CASSLGQGPTEASF
TRBD1 TRBJ2-7 18 few TRBV2 TGTGCCAGCACCGATCCAGGGTATGTTGGACAGGGGGCACTAGAGCAGTACTTC CASTDPGYVGQGALEQYF
TRBD2 TRBJ2-1 14 many TRBV12-3/TRBV12-4 TGTGCCAGCAGGGGGACTAGCGGGTTCAATGAGCAGTTCTTC CASRGTSGFNEQFF
TRBD1 TRBJ2-3 15 few TRBV20-1 TGCAGTGCTCGAAGGGGGCAGCCAATCACAGATACGCAGTATTTT CSARRGQPITDTQYF
NA TRBJ1-6 15 many TRBV6-5 TGTGCCAGCAGTTCCGCTTCAGCTTATAATTCACCCCTCCACTTT CASSSASAYNSPLHF
NA TRBJ2-7 14 many TRBV6-5 TGTGCCAGCAACCCCGGTACAGGACCCTACGAGCAGTACTTC CASNPGTGPYEQYF
NA TRBJ2-1 16 many TRBV4-2 TGTGCCAGCAGCCATGACCCAAACGACGGCCGGCCACTGCAGTTCTTC CASSHDPNDGRPLQFF
NA TRBJ1-3 14 many TRBV14 TGTGCCAGCAGCGTAGACAGTTCTGGAAACACCATATATTTT CASSVDSSGNTIYF